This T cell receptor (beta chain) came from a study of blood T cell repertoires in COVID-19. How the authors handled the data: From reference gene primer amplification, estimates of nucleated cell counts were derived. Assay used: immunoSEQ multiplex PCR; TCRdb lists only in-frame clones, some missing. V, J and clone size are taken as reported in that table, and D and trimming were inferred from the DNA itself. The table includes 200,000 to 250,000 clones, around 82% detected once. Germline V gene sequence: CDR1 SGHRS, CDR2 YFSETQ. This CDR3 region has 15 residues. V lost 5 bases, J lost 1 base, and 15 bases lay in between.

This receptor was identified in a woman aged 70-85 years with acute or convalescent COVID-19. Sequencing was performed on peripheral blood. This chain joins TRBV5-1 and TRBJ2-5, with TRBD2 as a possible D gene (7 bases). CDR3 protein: CASSEGGALQETQYF. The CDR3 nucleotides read TGCGCCAGCAGTGAAGGGGGGGCCCTCCAAGAGACCCAGTACTTC.